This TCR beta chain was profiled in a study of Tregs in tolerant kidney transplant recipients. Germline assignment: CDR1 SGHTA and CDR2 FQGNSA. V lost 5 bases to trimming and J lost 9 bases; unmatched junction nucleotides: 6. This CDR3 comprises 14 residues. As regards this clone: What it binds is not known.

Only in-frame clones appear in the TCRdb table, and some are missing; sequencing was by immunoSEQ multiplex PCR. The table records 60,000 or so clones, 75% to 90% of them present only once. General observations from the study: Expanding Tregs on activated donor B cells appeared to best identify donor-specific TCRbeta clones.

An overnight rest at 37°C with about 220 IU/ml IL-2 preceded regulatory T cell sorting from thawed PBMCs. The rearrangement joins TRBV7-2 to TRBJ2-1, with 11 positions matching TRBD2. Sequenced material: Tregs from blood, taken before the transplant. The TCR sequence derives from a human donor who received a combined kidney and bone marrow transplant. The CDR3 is CASSTTSGSREQFF. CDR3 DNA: TGTGCCAGCAGCACTACTAGCGGGAGCCGTGAGCAGTTCTTC.